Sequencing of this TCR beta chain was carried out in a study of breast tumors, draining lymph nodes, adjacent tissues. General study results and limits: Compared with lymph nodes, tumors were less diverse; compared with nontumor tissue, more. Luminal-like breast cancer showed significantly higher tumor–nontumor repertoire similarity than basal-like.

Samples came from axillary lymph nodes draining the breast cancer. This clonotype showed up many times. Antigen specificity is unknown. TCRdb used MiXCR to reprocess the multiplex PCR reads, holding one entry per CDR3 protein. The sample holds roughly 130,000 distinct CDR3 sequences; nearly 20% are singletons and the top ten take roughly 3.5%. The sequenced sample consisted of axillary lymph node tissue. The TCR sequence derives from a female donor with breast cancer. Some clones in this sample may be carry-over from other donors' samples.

The CDR3 DNA is TGTGCCATCAGTGAAGGGGCGGGTGGGGCCAACGTCCTGACTTTC. This gives the protein CAISEGAGGANVLTF. The chain uses TRBV10-3 and TRBJ2-6; D tentatively reads TRBD1 or TRBD2 (5 bases each). Germline loops: CDR1 ENHRY, CDR2 SYGVKD. The ends were cut back, 3 bases at V and 3 bases at J, with 9 bases in the middle. The CDR3 runs to 15 residues.